This TCR beta chain was found in a study of neurological immune-mediated disorders. Each TCR transcript was tagged with a 10-nucleotide random UMI during 5'RACE. TCRdb reprocessed the 5' RACE reads with MiXCR, giving one entry per CDR3 protein. The data show approximately 100,000 distinct CDR3 sequences, approximately 3.3% seen once. The unsorted libraries were produced from 2 million PBMCs held at -80 C. This CDR3 spans 13 amino acids. Looked up from germline, CDR1 is DFQATT and CDR2 is SNEGSKA (reference sequence). Unmatched junction bases numbered 9, after V lost 5 bases and J lost 9 bases. This clonotype was detected ten times or more. The antigen is undetermined. General study points: The level of TCR clonal expansion was highest in patients with HTLV-1-associated myelopathy and lowest in multiple sclerosis, where it fell below the level seen in healthy controls.

The sequence was collected from a woman younger than 35 with multiple sclerosis. Sequencing input: PBMCs. The chain couples TRBV20-1 to TRBJ2-1; TRBD2 agrees at 8 bases. The chain's CDR3 is CSASGTSKGEQFF. CDR3 nucleotide sequence: TGCAGTGCTTCCGGGACTAGTAAGGGTGAGCAGTTCTTC.